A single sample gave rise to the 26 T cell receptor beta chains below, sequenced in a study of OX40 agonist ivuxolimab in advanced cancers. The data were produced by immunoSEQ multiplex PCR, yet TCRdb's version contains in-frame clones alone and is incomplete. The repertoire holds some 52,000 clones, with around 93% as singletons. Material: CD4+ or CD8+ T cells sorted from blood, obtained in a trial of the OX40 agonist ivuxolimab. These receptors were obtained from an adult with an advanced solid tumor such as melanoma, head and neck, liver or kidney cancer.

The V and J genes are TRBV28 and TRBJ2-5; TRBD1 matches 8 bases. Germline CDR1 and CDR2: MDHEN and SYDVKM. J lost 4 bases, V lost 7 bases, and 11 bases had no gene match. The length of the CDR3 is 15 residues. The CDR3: CASTSGQGVLETQYF. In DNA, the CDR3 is TGTGCCAGCACCTCTGGACAGGGAGTGTTAGAGACCCAGTACTTC.

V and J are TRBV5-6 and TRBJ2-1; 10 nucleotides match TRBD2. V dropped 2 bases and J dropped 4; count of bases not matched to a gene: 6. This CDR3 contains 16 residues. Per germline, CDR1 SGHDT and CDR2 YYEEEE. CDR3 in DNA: TGTGCCAGCAGCTTTACTAGCGGGACCCTATACAATGAGCAGTTCTTC. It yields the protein CASSFTSGTLYNEQFF.

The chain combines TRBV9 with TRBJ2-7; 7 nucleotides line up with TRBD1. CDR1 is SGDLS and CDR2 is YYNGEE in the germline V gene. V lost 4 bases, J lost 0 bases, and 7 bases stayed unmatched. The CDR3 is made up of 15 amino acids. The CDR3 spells CASSPYSGGSYEQYF. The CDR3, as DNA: TGTGCCAGCAGCCCCTATTCAGGGGGCTCCTACGAGCAGTACTTC.

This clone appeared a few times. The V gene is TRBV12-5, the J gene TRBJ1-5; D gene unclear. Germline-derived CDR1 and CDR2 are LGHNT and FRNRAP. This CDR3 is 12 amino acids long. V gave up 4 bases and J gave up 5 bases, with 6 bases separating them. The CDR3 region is CASGYGDQPQHF. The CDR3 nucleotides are TGTGCTAGTGGTTATGGCGATCAGCCCCAGCATTTT.

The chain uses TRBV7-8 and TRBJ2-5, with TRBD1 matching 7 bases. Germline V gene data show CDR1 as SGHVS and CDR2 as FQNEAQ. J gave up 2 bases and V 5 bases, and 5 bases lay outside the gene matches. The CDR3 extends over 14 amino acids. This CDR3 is CASSPGTEQETQYF. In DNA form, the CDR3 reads TGTGCCAGCAGCCCTGGGACAGAGCAAGAGACCCAGTACTTC.

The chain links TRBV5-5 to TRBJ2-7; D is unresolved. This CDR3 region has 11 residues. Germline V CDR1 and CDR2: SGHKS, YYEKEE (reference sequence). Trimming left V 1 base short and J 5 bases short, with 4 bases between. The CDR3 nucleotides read TGTGCCAGCAGCTTGACGGACGAGCAGTACTTC. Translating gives CASSLTDEQYF.

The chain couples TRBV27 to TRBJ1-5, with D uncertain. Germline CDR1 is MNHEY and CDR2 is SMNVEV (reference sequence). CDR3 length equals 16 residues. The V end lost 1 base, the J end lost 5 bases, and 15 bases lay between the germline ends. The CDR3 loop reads CASSLLWGGPHQPQHF. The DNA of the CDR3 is TGTGCCAGCAGTTTATTGTGGGGTGGACCTCATCAGCCCCAGCATTTT.

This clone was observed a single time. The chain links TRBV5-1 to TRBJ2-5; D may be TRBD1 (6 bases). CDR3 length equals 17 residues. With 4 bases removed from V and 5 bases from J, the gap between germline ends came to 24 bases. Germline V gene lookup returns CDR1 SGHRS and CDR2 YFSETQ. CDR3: CASSPLDRTLMPETQYF. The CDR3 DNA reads TGCGCCAGCAGCCCACTTGACAGGACTTTAATGCCCGAGACCCAGTACTTC.

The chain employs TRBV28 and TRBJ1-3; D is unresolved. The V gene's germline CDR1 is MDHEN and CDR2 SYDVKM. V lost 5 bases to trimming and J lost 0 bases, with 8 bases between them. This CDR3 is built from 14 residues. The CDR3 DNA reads TGTGCCAGCAGTGTCCTCTTCTCTGGAAACACCATATATTTT. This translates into CASSVLFSGNTIYF.

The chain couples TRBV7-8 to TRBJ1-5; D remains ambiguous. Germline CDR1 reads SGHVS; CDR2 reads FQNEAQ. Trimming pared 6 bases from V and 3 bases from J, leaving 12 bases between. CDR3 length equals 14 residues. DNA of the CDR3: TGTGCCAGCAGATCGGACGGTTACAATCAGCCCCAGCATTTT. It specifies CASRSDGYNQPQHF.

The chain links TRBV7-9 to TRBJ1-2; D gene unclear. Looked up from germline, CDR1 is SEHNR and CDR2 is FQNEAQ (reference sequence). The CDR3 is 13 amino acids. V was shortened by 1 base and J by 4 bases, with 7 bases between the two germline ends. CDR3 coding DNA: TGTGCCAGCAGCTTAGGTGGATCCTATGGCTACACCTTC. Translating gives CASSLGGSYGYTF.

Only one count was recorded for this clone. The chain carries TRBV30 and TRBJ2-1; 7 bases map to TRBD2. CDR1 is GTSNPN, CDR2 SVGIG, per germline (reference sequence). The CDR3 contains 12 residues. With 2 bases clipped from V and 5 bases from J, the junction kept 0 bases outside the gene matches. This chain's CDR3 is CAWSRGDNEQFF. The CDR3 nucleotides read TGTGCCTGGAGTCGGGGGGACAATGAGCAGTTCTTC. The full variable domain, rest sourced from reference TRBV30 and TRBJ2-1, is SQTIHQWPATLVQPVGSPLSLECTVEGTSNPNLYWYRQAAGRGLQLLFYSVGIGQISSEVPQNLSASRPQDRQFILSSKKLLLSDSGFYLCAWSRGDNEQFFGPGTRLTVL.

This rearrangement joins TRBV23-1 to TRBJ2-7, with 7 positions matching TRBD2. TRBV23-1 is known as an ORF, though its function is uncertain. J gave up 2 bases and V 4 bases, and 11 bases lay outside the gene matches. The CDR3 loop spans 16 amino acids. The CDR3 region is CASSRRIGAGAYEQYF. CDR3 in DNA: TGCGCCAGCAGTCGCCGGATAGGGGCGGGAGCCTACGAGCAGTACTTC.

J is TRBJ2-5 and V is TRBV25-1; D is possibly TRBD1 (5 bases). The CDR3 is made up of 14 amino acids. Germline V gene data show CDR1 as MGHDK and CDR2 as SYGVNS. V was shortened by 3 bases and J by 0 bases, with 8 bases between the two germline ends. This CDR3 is CASSDADNQETQYF. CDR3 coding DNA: TGTGCCAGCAGTGACGCGGACAACCAAGAGACCCAGTACTTC.

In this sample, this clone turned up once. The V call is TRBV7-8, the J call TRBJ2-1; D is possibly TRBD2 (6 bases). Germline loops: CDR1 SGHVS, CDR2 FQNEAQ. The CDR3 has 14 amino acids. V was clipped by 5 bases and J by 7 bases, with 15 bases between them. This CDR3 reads CASSPWRGTNEQFF. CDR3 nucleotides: TGTGCCAGCAGCCCCTGGAGGGGTACGAATGAGCAGTTCTTC.

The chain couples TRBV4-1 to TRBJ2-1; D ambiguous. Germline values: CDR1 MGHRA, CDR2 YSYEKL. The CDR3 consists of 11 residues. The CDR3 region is CATSWGNEQFF. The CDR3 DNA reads TGCGCGACGAGCTGGGGCAATGAGCAGTTCTTC.

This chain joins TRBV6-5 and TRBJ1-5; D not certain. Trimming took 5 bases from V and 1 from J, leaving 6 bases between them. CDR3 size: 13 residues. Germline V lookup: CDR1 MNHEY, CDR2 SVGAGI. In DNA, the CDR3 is TGTGCCAGCAGTAGGAGAAGCAATCAGCCCCAGCATTTT. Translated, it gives CASSRRSNQPQHF.

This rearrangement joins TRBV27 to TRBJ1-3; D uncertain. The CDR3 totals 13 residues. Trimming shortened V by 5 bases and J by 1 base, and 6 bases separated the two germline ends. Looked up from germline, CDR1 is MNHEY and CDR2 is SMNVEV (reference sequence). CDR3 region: CASSQFSGNTIYF. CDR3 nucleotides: TGTGCCAGCAGTCAGTTTTCTGGAAACACCATATATTTT.

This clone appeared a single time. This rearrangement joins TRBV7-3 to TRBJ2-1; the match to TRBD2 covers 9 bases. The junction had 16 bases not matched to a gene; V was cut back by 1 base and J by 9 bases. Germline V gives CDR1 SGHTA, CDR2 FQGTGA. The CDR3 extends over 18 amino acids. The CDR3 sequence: CASSLRAWGSGRASEQFF. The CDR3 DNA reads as TGTGCCAGCAGCTTAAGGGCCTGGGGTAGCGGGAGAGCTAGTGAGCAGTTCTTC. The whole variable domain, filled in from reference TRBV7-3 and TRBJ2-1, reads GAGVSQTPSNKVTEKGKYVELRCDPISGHTALYWYRQSLGQGPEFLIYFQGTGAADDSGLPNDRFFAVRPEGSVSTLKIQRTERGDSAVYLCASSLRAWGSGRASEQFFGPGTRLTVL.

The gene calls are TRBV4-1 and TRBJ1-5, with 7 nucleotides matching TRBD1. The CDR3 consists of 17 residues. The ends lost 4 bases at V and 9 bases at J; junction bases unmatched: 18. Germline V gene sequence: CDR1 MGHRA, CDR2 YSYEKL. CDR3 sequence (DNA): TGCGCCAGCAGCCGAGTCGAAACAGGGGACCCTCTATGGCCCCAGCATTTT. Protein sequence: CASSRVETGDPLWPQHF.

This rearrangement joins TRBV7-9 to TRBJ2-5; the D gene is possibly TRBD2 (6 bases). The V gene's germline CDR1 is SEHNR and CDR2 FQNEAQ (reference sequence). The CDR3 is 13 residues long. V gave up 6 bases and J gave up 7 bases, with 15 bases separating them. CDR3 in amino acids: CASSQDVRGTQYF. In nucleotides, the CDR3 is TGTGCCAGCAGTCAGGACGTGCGGGGGACCCAGTACTTC.

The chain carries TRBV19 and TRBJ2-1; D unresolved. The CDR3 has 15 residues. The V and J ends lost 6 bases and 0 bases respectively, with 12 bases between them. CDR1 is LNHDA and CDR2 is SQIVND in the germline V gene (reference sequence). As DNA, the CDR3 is TGTGCCAGTAGCAGGACCCTCAGCTCCTACAATGAGCAGTTCTTC. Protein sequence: CASSRTLSSYNEQFF.

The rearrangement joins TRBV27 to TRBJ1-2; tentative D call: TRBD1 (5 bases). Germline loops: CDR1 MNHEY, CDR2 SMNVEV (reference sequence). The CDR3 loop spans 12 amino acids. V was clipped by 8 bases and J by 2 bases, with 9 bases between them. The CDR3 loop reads CASGWDNYGYTF. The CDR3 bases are TGTGCCAGCGGGTGGGACAACTATGGCTACACCTTC.

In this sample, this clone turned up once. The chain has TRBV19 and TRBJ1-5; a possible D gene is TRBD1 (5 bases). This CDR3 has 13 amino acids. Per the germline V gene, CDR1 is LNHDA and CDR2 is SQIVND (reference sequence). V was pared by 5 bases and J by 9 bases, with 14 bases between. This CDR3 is CASSDGTVRPQHF. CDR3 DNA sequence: TGTGCCAGTAGTGACGGGACGGTCAGGCCCCAGCATTTT.

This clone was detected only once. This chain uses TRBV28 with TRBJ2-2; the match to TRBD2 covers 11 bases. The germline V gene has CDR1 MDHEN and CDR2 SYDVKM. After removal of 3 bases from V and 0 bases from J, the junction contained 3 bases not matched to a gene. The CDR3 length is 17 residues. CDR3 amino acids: CASSFPGLAANTGELFF. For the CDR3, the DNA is TGTGCCAGCAGTTTTCCGGGACTAGCGGCGAACACCGGGGAGCTGTTTTTT.

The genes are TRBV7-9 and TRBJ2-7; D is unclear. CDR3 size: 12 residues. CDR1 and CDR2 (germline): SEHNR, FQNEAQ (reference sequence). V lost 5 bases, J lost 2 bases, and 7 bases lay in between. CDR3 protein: CASSPSPYEQYF. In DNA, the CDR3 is TGTGCCAGCAGCCCCTCCCCCTACGAGCAGTACTTC.